This entry lists 30 T cell receptor beta chains sequenced from one sample in a study of blood T cell repertoires in COVID-19. Assay used: immunoSEQ multiplex PCR; TCRdb lists only in-frame clones, some missing. The sample contains more than 250,000 clones, 87% of which appear only once. The sample taken for sequencing was PBMCs or T cells enriched from blood (not recorded which). The receptors derive from a middle-aged woman who had recovered from COVID-19.

This clone has only one observation. The J gene is TRBJ2-3, the V gene TRBV20-1; D is possibly TRBD1 (6 bases). Germline loops: CDR1 DFQATT, CDR2 SNEGSKA (reference sequence). The CDR3 is 11 residues long. Trimming shortened V by 7 bases and J by 3 bases, and 8 bases separated the two germline ends. The CDR3: CSVQGTDTQYF. In nucleotides, the CDR3 is TGCAGTGTACAGGGAACAGATACGCAGTATTTT.

The chain recombines TRBV5-1 with TRBJ2-3, with D tentatively TRBD1 (6 bases). CDR3 length equals 14 residues. V lost 9 bases and J 1 base, leaving 15 bases between the germline ends. Per germline, CDR1 SGHRS and CDR2 YFSETQ. The CDR3 DNA reads as TGCGCCACTAAACAGGGTGTGGGCACAGATACGCAGTATTTT. Protein: CATKQGVGTDTQYF.

The rearrangement links TRBV28 to TRBJ1-3, with a tentative D call TRBD1 (5 bases). This CDR3 contains 14 residues. Per germline, CDR1 MDHEN and CDR2 SYDVKM. V was pared by 3 bases and J by 3 bases, with 9 bases between. The DNA of the CDR3 is TGTGCCAGCAGTTTGAATAGGGGTGGAAACACCATATATTTT. Encoded protein: CASSLNRGGNTIYF.

The V call is TRBV10-2, the J call TRBJ2-7; 10 bases fit TRBD2. V trimming: 6 bases; J trimming: 6 bases; junction bases outside the gene matches: 5. CDR3 size: 13 residues. Germline V gene sequence: CDR1 WSHSY, CDR2 SAAADI. The CDR3: CASRDGTSVEQYF. CDR3 sequence (DNA): TGCGCCAGCAGAGACGGGACTAGCGTCGAGCAGTACTTC.

Only a few counts were recorded for this clone. The V call is TRBV11-2, the J call TRBJ1-1, with D unresolved. The CDR3 consists of 16 residues. Trimming took off 6 bases at V and 2 bases at J, with 19 bases between the two ends. Germline CDR1 is SGHAT and CDR2 is FQNNGV. The CDR3 nucleotides read TGTGCCAGCAGTCTCCAGTTCGGGTTTGTCAACACTGAAGCTTTCTTT. This gives the protein CASSLQFGFVNTEAFF. The variable domain in full, completed from reference TRBV11-2 and TRBJ1-1, reads EAGVAQSPRYKIIEKRQSVAFWCNPISGHATLYWYQQILGQGPKLLIQFQNNGVVDDSQLPKDRFSAERLKGVDSTLKIQPAKLEDSAVYLCASSLQFGFVNTEAFFGQGTRLTVV.

V gene TRBV9 combines with J gene TRBJ1-3; D may be TRBD1 (5 bases). The CDR3 contains 16 residues. Germline V gene data show CDR1 as SGDLS and CDR2 as YYNGEE. The ends were cut back, 0 bases at V and 4 bases at J, with 14 bases in the middle. The CDR3 DNA reads TGTGCCAGCAGCGTAGCCGTCGACAGTGCAGGAAACACCATATATTTT. This encodes CASSVAVDSAGNTIYF. The full variable domain, with the rest looked up from reference TRBV9 and TRBJ1-3, is DSGVTQTPKHLITATGQRVTLRCSPRSGDLSVYWYQQSLDQGLQFLIQYYNGEERAKGNILERFSAQQFPDLHSELNLSSLELGDSALYFCASSVAVDSAGNTIYFGEGSWLTVV.

The rearrangement uses TRBV2 and TRBJ2-5, with 10 nucleotides matching TRBD2. The CDR3 has 17 residues. With V trimmed by 7 bases and J by 7 bases, 18 bases remained unmatched. Germline assignment: CDR1 SNHLY and CDR2 FYNNEI. CDR3 protein: CASMGGLAGVHRWTQYF. CDR3 DNA: TGTGCCAGCATGGGGGGCCTAGCGGGAGTTCATCGGTGGACCCAGTACTTC.

The chain uses TRBV28 and TRBJ2-1; D ambiguous. CDR1 and CDR2 (germline): MDHEN, SYDVKM. V was clipped by 6 bases and J by 4 bases, with 7 bases between them. The CDR3 consists of 12 residues. The CDR3 DNA reads TGTGCCAGCAGAATCCCTTACAATGAGCAGTTCTTC. It specifies CASRIPYNEQFF. Based on the CDR3 plus reference TRBV28 and TRBJ2-1, the full variable domain is DVKVTQSSRYLVKRTGEKVFLECVQDMDHENMFWYRQDPGLGLRLIYFSYDVKMKEKGDIPEGYSVSREKKERFSLILESASTNQTSMYLCASRIPYNEQFFGPGTRLTVL.

V gene TRBV5-1 combines with J gene TRBJ1-5; 12 nucleotides align to TRBD1. The CDR3 loop spans 15 amino acids. With 3 bases clipped from V and 8 bases from J, the junction kept 6 bases outside the gene matches. Germline-derived CDR1 and CDR2 are SGHRS and YFSETQ. CDR3 loop: CASSWSGTGGEPQHF. CDR3 sequence (DNA): TGCGCCAGCAGCTGGTCCGGGACAGGGGGCGAGCCCCAGCATTTT.

V gene TRBV6-5 combines with J gene TRBJ1-2; no definite D call. CDR1 is MNHEY, CDR2 SVGAGI, per germline. V lost 2 bases, J lost 5 bases, and 12 bases lay in between. The CDR3 covers 14 residues. CDR3: CASSYHNSGYGYTF. Written as DNA, the CDR3 is TGTGCCAGCAGTTACCACAATTCGGGGTATGGCTACACCTTC.

The chain is built from TRBV2 and TRBJ1-2; D is uncertain. V lost 0 bases to trimming and J lost 8 bases, with 4 bases between them. This CDR3 is built from 11 residues. The V gene's germline CDR1 is SNHLY and CDR2 FYNNEI. The CDR3 sequence: CASSEAGGYTF. The CDR3 region has the DNA TGTGCCAGCAGTGAAGCGGGCGGCTACACCTTC. The full variable domain, its missing parts supplied by reference TRBV2 and TRBJ1-2, is EPEVTQTPSHQVTQMGQEVILRCVPISNHLYFYWYRQILGQKVEFLVSFYNNEISEKSEIFDDQFSVERPDGSNFTLKIRSTKLEDSAMYFCASSEAGGYTFGSGTRLTVV.

The CDR3 loop reads CASSLEGRFEQYF. The CDR3 DNA reads as TGTGCCAGCAGCTTAGAGGGGCGTTTTGAGCAGTACTTC. This chain joins TRBV7-2 and TRBJ2-7; tentatively, D is TRBD1 (5 bases). CDR1 is SGHTA, CDR2 FQGNSA, per germline. This CDR3 contains 13 residues. Trimming cost V 1 base and J 7 bases, with 11 bases left between them.

V gene TRBV6-5 combines with J gene TRBJ2-1, with a weak D call TRBD1 (5 bases). Germline CDR1 reads MNHEY; CDR2 reads SVGAGI. The V end was cut by 6 bases, the J end by 8 bases, with 20 bases between. The length of the CDR3 is 15 residues. Here the CDR3 DNA reads TGTGCCAGCAGGCCTACGCAAGGGGTCTATTATGAGCAGTTCTTC. Its translation is CASRPTQGVYYEQFF.

The rearrangement links TRBV18 to TRBJ2-1, with 10 bases identical to TRBD1. Trimming took 6 bases from V and 6 from J; bases not matched to a gene: 8. This CDR3 has 15 amino acids. In germline, CDR1 is KGHSH, CDR2 LQKENI. The CDR3 DNA follows: TGTGCCAGCTCCTCCGGGACAGGGGCTTCCAATGAGCAGTTCTTC. It encodes CASSSGTGASNEQFF.

J is TRBJ2-6 and V is TRBV28; tentatively, D is TRBD1 (6 bases). V lost 4 bases to trimming and J lost 1 base, with 11 bases between them. The CDR3 spans 16 residues. The germline V gene encodes CDR1 MDHEN and CDR2 SYDVKM. The CDR3 loop is CASSSPGTSGANVLTF. CDR3 in DNA: TGTGCCAGCAGTTCCCCCGGGACATCTGGGGCCAACGTCCTGACTTTC.

The chain carries TRBV4-3 and TRBJ2-7, with D perhaps matching TRBD1 (6 bases). Between the trimmed V and J ends, which lost 8 bases and 4 bases, there was a span of 21 bases. The CDR3 runs to 15 residues. CDR1 and CDR2 from the germline V gene are LGHNA and YSLEER. The DNA for the CDR3 is TGCGCCAGCGCTCGGCAACAGGGTGAACGGTACGAGCAGTACTTC. It codes for CASARQQGERYEQYF.

This clone was seen a few times. This rearrangement joins TRBV3-1 (or the pseudogene TRBV3-2) to TRBJ1-3; no clear D. The CDR3 length is 16 residues. Germline V gives CDR1 LGHDT, CDR2 YNNKEL (reference sequence). The V and J ends lost 1 base and 0 bases respectively, with 10 bases between them. The CDR3 region has the DNA TGTGCCAGCAGCCAAGGGTCGGGGAGCTCTGGAAACACCATATATTTT. It encodes CASSQGSGSSGNTIYF.

V and J are TRBV30 and TRBJ1-6; D gene unclear. This CDR3 has 13 residues. Germline CDR1 and CDR2: GTSNPN and SVGIG (reference sequence). V lost 4 bases to trimming and J lost 6 bases, with 10 bases between them. The CDR3 here is CAWNGGGNSPLHF. CDR3 nucleotides: TGTGCCTGGAATGGCGGTGGTAATTCACCCCTCCACTTT.

The rearrangement joins TRBV29-1 to TRBJ1-2; D unclear. Germline V gene sequence: CDR1 SQVTM, CDR2 ANQGSEA. Trimming pared 7 bases from V and 5 bases from J, leaving 11 bases between. The CDR3 runs to 11 residues. The CDR3 protein is CSAAEGYGYTF. As DNA, the CDR3 is TGCAGCGCCGCGGAGGGTTATGGCTACACCTTC.

The V and J genes are TRBV28 and TRBJ1-2; perhaps TRBD1 as D (6 bases). Per germline, CDR1 MDHEN and CDR2 SYDVKM. With 5 bases removed from V and 1 base from J, the gap between germline ends came to 8 bases. CDR3 size: 13 residues. As DNA, the CDR3 is TGTGCCAGCAGTGGACAGCTTAACTATGGCTACACCTTC. Protein product: CASSGQLNYGYTF.

The chain is built from TRBV7-6 and TRBJ2-5; D possibly corresponds to TRBD1 (6 bases). Germline lookup yields CDR1 SGHVS and CDR2 FNYEAQ. Trimming removed 4 bases at V and 2 bases at J, with 11 bases between. The CDR3 consists of 14 residues. CDR3 residues: CASSSGTLQETQYF. The CDR3 nucleotides are TGTGCCAGCAGCTCCGGGACACTTCAAGAGACCCAGTACTTC. The whole variable domain, filled in from reference TRBV7-6 and TRBJ2-5, reads GAGVSQSPRYKVTKRGQDVALRCDPISGHVSLYWYRQALGQGPEFLTYFNYEAQQDKSGLPNDRFSAERPEGSISTLTIQRTEQRDSAMYRCASSSGTLQETQYFGPGTRLLVL.

The J gene is TRBJ1-1, the V gene TRBV5-1; D remains unclear. V lost 0 bases, J lost 1 base, and 4 bases lay in between. The CDR3 has 13 amino acids. Germline-derived CDR1 and CDR2 are SGHRS and YFSETQ. DNA for the CDR3: TGCGCCAGCAGCTTGGCAGGGAACACTGAAGCTTTCTTT. This encodes CASSLAGNTEAFF.

There are many counts of this clone. The rearrangement links TRBV28 to TRBJ1-5, with TRBD1 as a possible D gene (6 bases). The CDR3 extends over 15 amino acids. V lost 4 bases and J lost 7, with 17 bases in between. In germline, CDR1 is MDHEN, CDR2 SYDVKM. As DNA, the CDR3 is TGTGCCAGCAGTTCCGAGGGGGGGGGCCGGCAGCCCCAGCATTTT. Translated: CASSSEGGGRQPQHF.

This clone was recorded once. The chain has TRBV7-2 and TRBJ1-4; D perhaps matches TRBD1 (5 bases). The germline gives CDR1 SGHTA, CDR2 FQGNSA. CDR3 length: 16 amino acids. Between the trimmed V and J ends, which lost 3 bases and 4 bases, there was a span of 15 bases. The chain's CDR3 is CASSLGSGLINEKLFF. The CDR3 region has the DNA TGTGCCAGCAGCTTGGGGTCGGGACTGATTAATGAAAAACTGTTTTTT.

This rearrangement joins TRBV6-1 to TRBJ2-6; weak D call: TRBD2 (5 bases). Looked up from germline, CDR1 is MNHNS and CDR2 is SASEGT. Deletions cut 1 base from V and 4 bases from J, with 8 bases between. The CDR3 is 15 amino acids. The CDR3 sequence is CASSEVGRGANVLTF. The CDR3 bases are TGTGCCAGCAGTGAAGTAGGGAGAGGGGCCAACGTCCTGACTTTC.

This chain links TRBV12-3 or TRBV12-4 with TRBJ2-3; D gene unclear. V lost 3 bases and J lost 9, with 7 bases in between. The CDR3 length is 11 residues. The CDR3 spells CASSFLGTQYF. For the CDR3, the DNA is TGTGCCAGCAGTTTCCTTGGCACGCAGTATTTT.

This chain uses TRBV5-1 with TRBJ2-3, with TRBD2 identical over 9 bases. Germline V gene sequence: CDR1 SGHRS, CDR2 YFSETQ. J was trimmed by 2 bases and V by 0 bases; bases with no gene match: 4. The CDR3 contains 16 residues. In DNA, the CDR3 is TGCGCCAGCAGCTTGGGAGCTAGCGGGATCACAGATACGCAGTATTTT. Its protein product is CASSLGASGITDTQYF.

The chain has TRBV28 and TRBJ1-2; the D gene is possibly TRBD1 (6 bases). CDR1 and CDR2 (germline): MDHEN, SYDVKM. Trimming left V 6 bases short and J 1 base short, with 9 bases between. The CDR3 loop spans 13 amino acids. The CDR3, as DNA: TGTGCCAGCAGATTGGGACATAACTATGGCTACACCTTC. Translating gives CASRLGHNYGYTF.

This clone has only one observation. J is TRBJ2-7 and V is TRBV5-1; 7 bases agree with TRBD2. Trimming at V came to 4 bases and at J to 2 bases, leaving 6 bases not matched to a gene. CDR3 size: 14 residues. Germline-derived CDR1 and CDR2 are SGHRS and YFSETQ. The CDR3 loop is CASSRTGGTYEQYF. The CDR3 nucleotides are TGCGCCAGCAGCAGAACGGGAGGAACCTACGAGCAGTACTTC.

The gene calls are TRBV5-4 and TRBJ1-2; D not certain. CDR3 length: 13 amino acids. CDR1 is SGHNT and CDR2 is YYREEE in the germline V gene (reference sequence). Trimming shortened V by 0 bases and J by 8 bases, and 11 bases separated the two germline ends. CDR3: CASSLALGLGYTF. In nucleotides, the CDR3 is TGTGCCAGCAGCTTGGCCCTTGGGCTCGGCTACACCTTC.